This TCR beta chain was sequenced during a study of T-cell memory formation after mild COVID-19. Background on the study: Clusters were largely donor specific.

V dropped 3 bases and J dropped 8 bases, with 14 bases sitting between them. From germline, CDR1 is ENHRY and CDR2 SYGVKD. CDR3 length: 14 residues. TCRdb itself ran the 5' RACE reads through MiXCR, one entry per CDR3 protein. The table shows about 560,000 distinct CDR3 sequences, with around a sixth occurring only once. This sequence originates from an adult woman who had mild COVID-19 (a few samples of this study predate the infection). Cell type and time point are not known. The specimen was PBMCs or a T cell subset sorted from them (not recorded which). The chain employs TRBV10-3 and TRBJ2-1, with D possibly matching TRBD1 (7 bases). The CDR3 sequence: CAISDQGGGYEQFF. The CDR3 region has the DNA TGTGCCATCAGTGACCAGGGGGGTGGGTATGAGCAGTTCTTC.